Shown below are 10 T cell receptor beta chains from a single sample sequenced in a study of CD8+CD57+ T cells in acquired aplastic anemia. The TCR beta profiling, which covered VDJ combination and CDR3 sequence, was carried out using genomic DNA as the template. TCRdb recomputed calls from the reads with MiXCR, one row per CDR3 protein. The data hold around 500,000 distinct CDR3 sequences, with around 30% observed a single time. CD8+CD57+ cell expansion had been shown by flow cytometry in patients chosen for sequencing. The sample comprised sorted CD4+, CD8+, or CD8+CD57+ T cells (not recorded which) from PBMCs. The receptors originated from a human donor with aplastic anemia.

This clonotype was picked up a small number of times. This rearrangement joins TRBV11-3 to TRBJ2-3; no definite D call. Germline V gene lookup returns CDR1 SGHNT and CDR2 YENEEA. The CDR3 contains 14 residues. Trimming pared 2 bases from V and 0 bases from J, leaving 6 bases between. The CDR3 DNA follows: TGTGCCAGCAGCTTACACGCTAGCACAGATACGCAGTATTTT. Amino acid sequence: CASSLHASTDTQYF. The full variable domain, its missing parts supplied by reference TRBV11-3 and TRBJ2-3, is EAGVVQSPRYKIIEKKQPVAFWCNPISGHNTLYWYLQNLGQGPELLIRYENEEAVDDSQLPKDRFSAERLKGVDSTLKIQPAELGDSAVYLCASSLHASTDTQYFGPGTRLTVL.

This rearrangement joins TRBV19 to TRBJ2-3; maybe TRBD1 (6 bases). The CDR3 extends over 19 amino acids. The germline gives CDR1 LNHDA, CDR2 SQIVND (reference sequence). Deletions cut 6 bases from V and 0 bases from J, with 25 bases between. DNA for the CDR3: TGTGCCAGTAGGATACTGAGGGCAGGGGTCTTCTCAAGCACAGATACGCAGTATTTT. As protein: CASRILRAGVFSSTDTQYF.

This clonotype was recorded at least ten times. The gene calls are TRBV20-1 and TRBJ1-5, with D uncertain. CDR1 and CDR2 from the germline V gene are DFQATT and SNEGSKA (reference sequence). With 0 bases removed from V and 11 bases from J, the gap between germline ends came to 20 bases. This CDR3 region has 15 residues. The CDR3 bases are TGCAGTGCTAGAGATCCGGTTGGAGTGGGTAAGTCCCAGCATTTT. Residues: CSARDPVGVGKSQHF.

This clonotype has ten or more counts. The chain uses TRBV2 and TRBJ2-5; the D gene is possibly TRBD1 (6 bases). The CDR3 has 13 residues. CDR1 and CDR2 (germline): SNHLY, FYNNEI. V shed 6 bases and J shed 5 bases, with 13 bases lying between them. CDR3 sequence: CASRAQGLETQYF. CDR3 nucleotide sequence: TGTGCCAGCAGGGCACAGGGATTGGAGACCCAGTACTTC.

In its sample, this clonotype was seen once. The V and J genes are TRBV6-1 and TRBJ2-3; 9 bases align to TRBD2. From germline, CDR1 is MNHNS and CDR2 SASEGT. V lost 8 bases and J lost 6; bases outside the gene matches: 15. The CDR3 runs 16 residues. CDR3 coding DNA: TGTGCCAGCTCACCACTCCCAGCGGGAGGTTCGGATACGCAGTATTTT. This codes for CASSPLPAGGSDTQYF.

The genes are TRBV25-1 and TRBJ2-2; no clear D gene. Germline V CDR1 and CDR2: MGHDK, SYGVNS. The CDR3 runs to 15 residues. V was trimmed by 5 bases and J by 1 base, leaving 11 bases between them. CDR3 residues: CASSPTSRNTGELFF. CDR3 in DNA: TGTGCCAGCAGTCCGACGAGTAGGAACACCGGGGAGCTGTTTTTT.

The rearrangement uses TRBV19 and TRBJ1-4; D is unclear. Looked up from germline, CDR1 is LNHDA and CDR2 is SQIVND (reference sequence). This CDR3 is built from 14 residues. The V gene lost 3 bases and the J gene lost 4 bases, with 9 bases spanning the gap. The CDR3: CASSMTRNNEKLFF. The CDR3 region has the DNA TGTGCCAGTAGTATGACAAGAAATAATGAAAAACTGTTTTTT.

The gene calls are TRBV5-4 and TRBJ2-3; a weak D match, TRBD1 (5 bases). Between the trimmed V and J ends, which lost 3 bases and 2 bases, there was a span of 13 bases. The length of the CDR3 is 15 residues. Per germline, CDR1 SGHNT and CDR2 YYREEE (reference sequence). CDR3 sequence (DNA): TGTGCCAGCAGCTCCTCACAGGTTATCACAGATACGCAGTATTTT. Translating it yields CASSSSQVITDTQYF.

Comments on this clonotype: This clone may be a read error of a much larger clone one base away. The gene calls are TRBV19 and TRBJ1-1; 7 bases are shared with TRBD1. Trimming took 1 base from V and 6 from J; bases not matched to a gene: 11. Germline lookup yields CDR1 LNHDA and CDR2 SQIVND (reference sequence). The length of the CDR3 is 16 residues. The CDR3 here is CASSIVGGSQGAEAFF. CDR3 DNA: TGTGCCAGTAGTATAGTTGGAGGGTCGCAGGGGGCTGAAGCTTTCTTT. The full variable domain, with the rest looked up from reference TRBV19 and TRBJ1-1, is DGGITQSPKYLFRKEGQNVTLSCEQNLNHDAMYWYRQDPGQGLRLIYYSQIVNDFQKGDIAEGYSVSREKKESFPLTVTSAQKNPTAFYLCASSIVGGSQGAEAFFGQGTRLTVV.

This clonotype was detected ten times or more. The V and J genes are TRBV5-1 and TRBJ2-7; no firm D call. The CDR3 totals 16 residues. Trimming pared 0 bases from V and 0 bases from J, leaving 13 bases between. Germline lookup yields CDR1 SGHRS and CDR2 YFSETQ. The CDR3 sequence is CASSLVEGPLSYEQYF. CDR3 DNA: TGCGCCAGCAGCTTGGTAGAAGGTCCCCTCTCCTACGAGCAGTACTTC.